This T cell receptor beta chain derives from a study of chemoradiotherapy in HPV16-positive cancers (dated 2022 in TCRdb). Regarding the research as a whole: Functional T-cell assays on cells from a couple of HPV16-positive patients defined candidate HPV-specific T-cell clones and common TCR motifs. The study asked whether T-cell immunity to the HPV oncoproteins E6 and E7 changes during chemoradiotherapy and whether this immunity affects survival. The candidate HPV-specific TCRs and motifs were subsequently tracked in TCR repertoires obtained from about 79 patients with HPV-related cancers. General conclusions and limits of the study: Expansion of candidate HPV-specific clones and E7-related TCR motifs was observed in the tumor microenvironment during treatment, whereas no such expansion was observed for non-HPV-specific T cells. The functional definition of HPV-specific T cells was derived from only two HPV16-positive patients, and the survival association was reported for HPV16-positive patients. Improved recurrence-free survival in HPV16-positive patients was associated with expansion of HPV-responsive T cells during chemoradiotherapy.

Receptor libraries were prepared by the immunoSEQ multiplex PCR assay. Not all clones reach the TCRdb copy of this immuneACCESS table, which keeps in-frame sequences only. Checked studies attribute under half of the gap to unresolved V genes and leave the rest unexplained. The sample table shows 10,000 to 11,000 clones, and 86% are seen once. Together, the top ten hold roughly 2.4% of the sample. CDR1 and CDR2 are read off the germline V gene as SGHTA and FQGTGA. V was cut back by 2 bases and J by 1 base, leaving a gap of 5 bases between them. The CDR3, from cysteine to phenylalanine, totals 13 residues. The kept DNA is CDR3 alone, 39 bases in frame from the first base. As regards this clone: Its antigen remains unidentified. The record has no base qualities; no much larger clone is one base away.

Because repertoires were sampled repeatedly during chemoradiotherapy, clonal expansion in the tumor microenvironment could be followed. Rearrangement joined TRBV7-3 to TRBJ1-1, with no confidently assigned D gene. This TCR came from a human donor with HPV-associated anogenital cancer. The source was blood, collected from a patient who underwent chemoradiotherapy. The CDR3 protein: CASSLWWNTEAFF. Read as DNA, the sequence is TGTGCCAGCAGCTTATGGTGGAACACTGAAGCTTTCTTT.